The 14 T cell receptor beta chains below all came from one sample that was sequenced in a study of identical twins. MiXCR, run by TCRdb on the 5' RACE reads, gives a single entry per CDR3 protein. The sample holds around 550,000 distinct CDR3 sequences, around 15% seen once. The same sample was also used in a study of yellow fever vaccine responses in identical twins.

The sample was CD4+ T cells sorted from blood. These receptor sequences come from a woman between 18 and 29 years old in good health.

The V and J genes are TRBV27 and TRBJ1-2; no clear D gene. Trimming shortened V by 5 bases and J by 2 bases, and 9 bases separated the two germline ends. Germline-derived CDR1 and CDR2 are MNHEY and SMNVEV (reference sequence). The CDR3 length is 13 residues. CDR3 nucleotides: TGTGCCAGCAGTCCTAGGAAGAACTATGGCTACACCTTC. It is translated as CASSPRKNYGYTF.

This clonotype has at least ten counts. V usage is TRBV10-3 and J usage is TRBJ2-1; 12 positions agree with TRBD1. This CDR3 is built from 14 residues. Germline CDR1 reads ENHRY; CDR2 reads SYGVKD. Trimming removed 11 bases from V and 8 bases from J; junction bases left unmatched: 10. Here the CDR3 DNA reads TGTGCCGTCCTCTCGGGACAGGGGGCTGATGAGCAGTTCTTC. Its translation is CAVLSGQGADEQFF.

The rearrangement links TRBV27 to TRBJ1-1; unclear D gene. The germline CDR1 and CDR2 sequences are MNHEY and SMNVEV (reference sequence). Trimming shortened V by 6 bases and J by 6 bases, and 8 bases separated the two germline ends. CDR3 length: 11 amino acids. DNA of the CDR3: TGTGCCAGCAGCTCCCGGTCTGAAGCTTTCTTT. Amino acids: CASSSRSEAFF.

DNA of the CDR3: TGTGCCAGCAGCGTAGGGACCAGGGCGGGACCGATTACCTACGAGCAGTACTTC. Its protein is CASSVGTRAGPITYEQYF. The chain couples TRBV9 to TRBJ2-7; possibly TRBD2 for D (6 bases). The CDR3 sequence is 18 residues long. Germline V gene sequence: CDR1 SGDLS, CDR2 YYNGEE. V was clipped by 0 bases and J by 2 bases, with 21 bases between them.

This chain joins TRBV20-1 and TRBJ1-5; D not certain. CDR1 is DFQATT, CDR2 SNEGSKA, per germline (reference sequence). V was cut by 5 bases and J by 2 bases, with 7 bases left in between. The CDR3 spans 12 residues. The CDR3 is CSAQDRNQPQHF. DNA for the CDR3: TGCAGTGCTCAGGACCGCAATCAGCCCCAGCATTTT.

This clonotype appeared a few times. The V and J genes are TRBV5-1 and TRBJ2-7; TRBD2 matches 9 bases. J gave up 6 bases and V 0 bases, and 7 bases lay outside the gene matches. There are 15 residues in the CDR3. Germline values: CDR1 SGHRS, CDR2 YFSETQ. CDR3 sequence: CASSLDPSGTSEQYF. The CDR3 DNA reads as TGCGCCAGCAGCTTGGACCCTAGCGGGACTTCCGAGCAGTACTTC.

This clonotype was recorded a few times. CDR3 DNA: TGTGCCAGCAGCTTGCTGGGGCAAGCCGACGTAGCCAATGAGCAGTTCTTC. It yields the protein CASSLLGQADVANEQFF. This chain connects TRBV5-6 to TRBJ2-1; the D gene is possibly TRBD1 (5 bases). The V gene lost 1 base and the J gene lost 6 bases, with 20 bases spanning the gap. The CDR3 is 17 amino acids. CDR1 and CDR2 (germline): SGHDT, YYEEEE.

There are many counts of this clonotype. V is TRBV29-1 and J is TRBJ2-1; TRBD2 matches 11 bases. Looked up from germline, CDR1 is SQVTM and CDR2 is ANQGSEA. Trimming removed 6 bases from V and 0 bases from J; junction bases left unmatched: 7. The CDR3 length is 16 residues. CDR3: CSVHGGLADSYNEQFF. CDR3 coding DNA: TGCAGCGTGCACGGGGGACTAGCGGACTCCTACAATGAGCAGTTCTTC.

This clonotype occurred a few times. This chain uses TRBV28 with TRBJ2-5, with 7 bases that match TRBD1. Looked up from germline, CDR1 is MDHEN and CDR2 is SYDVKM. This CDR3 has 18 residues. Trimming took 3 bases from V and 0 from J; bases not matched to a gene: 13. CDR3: CASSLEYVGQGDQETQYF. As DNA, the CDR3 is TGTGCCAGCAGTTTGGAGTACGTAGGGCAGGGGGACCAAGAGACCCAGTACTTC.

The CDR3: CASSTGASYNEQFF. CDR3 nucleotides: TGCGCCAGCAGCACAGGGGCTTCCTACAATGAGCAGTTCTTC. This chain joins TRBV5-1 and TRBJ2-1; the match to TRBD1 covers 7 bases. V shed 4 bases and J 1 base; nucleotides not matched to a gene: 2. CDR3 size: 14 residues. The germline V gene encodes CDR1 SGHRS and CDR2 YFSETQ.

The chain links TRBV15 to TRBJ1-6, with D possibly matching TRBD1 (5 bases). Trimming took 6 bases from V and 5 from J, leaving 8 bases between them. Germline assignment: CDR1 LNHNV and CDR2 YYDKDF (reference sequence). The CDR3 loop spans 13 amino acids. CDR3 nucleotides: TGTGCCACCAGGGGACTGAATAATTCACCCCTCCACTTT. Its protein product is CATRGLNNSPLHF.

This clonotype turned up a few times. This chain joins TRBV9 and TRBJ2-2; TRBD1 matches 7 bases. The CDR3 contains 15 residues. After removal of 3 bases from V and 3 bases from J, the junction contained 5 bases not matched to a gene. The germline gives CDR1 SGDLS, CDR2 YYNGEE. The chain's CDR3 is CASSEGTEYTGELFF. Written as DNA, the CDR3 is TGTGCCAGCAGCGAAGGGACAGAGTACACCGGGGAGCTGTTTTTT.

The CDR3 region is CSARETTGSGYTF. In DNA form, the CDR3 reads TGCAGTGCTAGAGAAACGACTGGGAGTGGCTACACCTTC. V and J are TRBV20-1 and TRBJ1-2; D is unresolved. V was cut by 0 bases and J by 7 bases, with 12 bases left in between. The CDR3 loop spans 13 amino acids. Germline V gives CDR1 DFQATT, CDR2 SNEGSKA (reference sequence).

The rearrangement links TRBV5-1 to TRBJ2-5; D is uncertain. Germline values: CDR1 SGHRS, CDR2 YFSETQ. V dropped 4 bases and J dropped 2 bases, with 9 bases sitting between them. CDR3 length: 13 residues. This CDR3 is CASSVRSQETQYF. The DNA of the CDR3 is TGCGCCAGCAGCGTTCGATCACAAGAGACCCAGTACTTC.